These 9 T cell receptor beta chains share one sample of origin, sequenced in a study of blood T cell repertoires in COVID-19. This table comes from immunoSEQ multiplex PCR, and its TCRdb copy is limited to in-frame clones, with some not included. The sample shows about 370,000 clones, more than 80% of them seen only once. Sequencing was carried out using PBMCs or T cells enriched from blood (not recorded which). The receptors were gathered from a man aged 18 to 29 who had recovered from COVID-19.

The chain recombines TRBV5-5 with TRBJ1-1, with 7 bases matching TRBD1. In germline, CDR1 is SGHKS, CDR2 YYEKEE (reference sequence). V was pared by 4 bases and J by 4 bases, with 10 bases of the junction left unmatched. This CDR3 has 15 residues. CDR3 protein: CASSISRQGSTEAFF. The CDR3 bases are TGTGCCAGCAGCATTTCTAGACAGGGCAGCACTGAAGCTTTCTTT. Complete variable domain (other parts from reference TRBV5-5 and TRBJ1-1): DAGVTQSPTHLIKTRGQQVTLRCSPISGHKSVSWYQQVLGQGPQFIFQYYEKEERGRGNFPDRFSARQFPNYSSELNVNALLLGDSALYLCASSISRQGSTEAFFGQGTRLTVV.

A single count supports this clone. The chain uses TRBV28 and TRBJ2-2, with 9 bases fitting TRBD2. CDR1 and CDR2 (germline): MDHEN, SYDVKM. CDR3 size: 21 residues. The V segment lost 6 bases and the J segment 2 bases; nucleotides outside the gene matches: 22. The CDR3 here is CASSARVAGGLLKQNTGELFF. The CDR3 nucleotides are TGTGCCAGCAGCGCTCGGGTGGCGGGGGGGCTCCTCAAGCAAAACACCGGGGAGCTGTTTTTT.

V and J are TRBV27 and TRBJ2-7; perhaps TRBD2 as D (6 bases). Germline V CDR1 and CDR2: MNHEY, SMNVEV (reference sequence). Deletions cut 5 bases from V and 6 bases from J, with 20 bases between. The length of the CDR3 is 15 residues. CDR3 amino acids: CASSLNGGGSIEQYF. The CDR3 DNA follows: TGTGCCAGCAGTCTCAACGGTGGAGGGAGTATCGAGCAGTACTTC.

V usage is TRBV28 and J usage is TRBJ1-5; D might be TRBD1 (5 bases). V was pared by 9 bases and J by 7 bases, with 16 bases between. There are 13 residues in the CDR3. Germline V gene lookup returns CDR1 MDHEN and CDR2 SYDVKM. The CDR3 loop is CASTGRVGQPQHF. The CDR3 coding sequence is TGTGCCAGTACGGGCAGGGTAGGACAGCCCCAGCATTTT.

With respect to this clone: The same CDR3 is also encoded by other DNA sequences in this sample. CDR3 region: CASSVGGLGNTEAFF. In nucleotides, the CDR3 is TGTGCCAGCAGCGTAGGGGGACTTGGGAACACTGAAGCTTTCTTT. The chain carries TRBV9 and TRBJ1-1; TRBD1 is a possible D gene (5 bases). This CDR3 spans 15 amino acids. Germline V gives CDR1 SGDLS, CDR2 YYNGEE. Trimming cost V 0 bases and J 1 base, with 10 bases left between them.

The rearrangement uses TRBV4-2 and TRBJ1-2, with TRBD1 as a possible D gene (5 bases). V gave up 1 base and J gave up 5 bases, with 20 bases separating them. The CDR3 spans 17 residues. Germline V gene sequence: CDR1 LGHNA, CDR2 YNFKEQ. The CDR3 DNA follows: TGTGCCAGCAGCCAAGTGGGGCAGGAATTGCTTATGTATGGCTACACCTTC. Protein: CASSQVGQELLMYGYTF.

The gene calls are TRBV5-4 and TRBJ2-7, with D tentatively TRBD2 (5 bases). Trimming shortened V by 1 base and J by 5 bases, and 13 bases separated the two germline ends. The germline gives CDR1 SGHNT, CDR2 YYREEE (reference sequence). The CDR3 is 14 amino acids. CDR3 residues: CASSLLAKPHEQYF. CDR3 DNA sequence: TGTGCCAGCAGCTTGTTAGCGAAACCCCACGAGCAGTACTTC.

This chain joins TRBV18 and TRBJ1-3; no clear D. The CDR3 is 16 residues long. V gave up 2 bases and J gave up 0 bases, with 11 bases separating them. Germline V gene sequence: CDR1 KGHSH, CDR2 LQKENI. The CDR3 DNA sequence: TGTGCCAGCTCACCAAGGAGCCAAGACTCTGGAAACACCATATATTTT. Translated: CASSPRSQDSGNTIYF.

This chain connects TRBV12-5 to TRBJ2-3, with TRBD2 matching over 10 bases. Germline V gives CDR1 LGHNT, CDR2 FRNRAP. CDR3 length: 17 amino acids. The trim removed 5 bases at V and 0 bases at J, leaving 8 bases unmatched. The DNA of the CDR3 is TGTGCTAGTGGTGCCGGACTAGCGGTTGGGAGCACAGATACGCAGTATTTT. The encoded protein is CASGAGLAVGSTDTQYF.